This T cell receptor beta chain derives from a study of T cells after yellow fever vaccination. In TCRdb, the 5' RACE reads were re-called with MiXCR into one record per CDR3 protein. Of about 340,000 distinct CDR3 sequences listed, 3% to 4.5% were seen once; the top ten hold around 24%. Comment on this clonotype: Its target is unknown.

Points from the study as a whole: Abundant bulk-derived clonotypes could contaminate FACS-sorted repertoires. Among all clonotypes, a small share was observed in both CD4 and CD8 compartments.

The receptor was isolated from a man aged 18 to 35 who received the YFV17D yellow fever vaccine. Here the sequenced sample was PBMCs, taken 5 days after the yellow fever booster vaccination.

CDR3 DNA: TGCGCCAGCAGCCATGAGACGGGCGGCCCCCAGCATTTT. This encodes CASSHETGGPQHF. This chain connects TRBV4-3 to TRBJ1-5; D is uncertain. V gave up 3 bases and J gave up 10 bases, with 13 bases separating them. CDR3 length: 13 amino acids. Germline lookup yields CDR1 LGHNA and CDR2 YSLEER.